Below, one T cell receptor (beta chain) is given with its context. Its antigen is not identified. Clones were read by immunoSEQ multiplex PCR, and TCRdb kept only the in-frame ones, dropping some. Among 30,000 to 40,000 clones listed, around 84% were seen once. This sample stems from a study of T cells in narcolepsy. Whole-study context: Healthy controls were enrolled alongside patients with narcolepsy type 1 or type 2. General study findings and limits: Healthy controls reportedly lacked the autoreactive clonotypes serially found in patients' blood. Autoreactive HCRT-specific and TRIB2-specific clonotypes were marked in same-patient CSF-versus-blood CD4+ comparisons.

The TCR originated in a human donor in good health. The sample comprised memory (CD45RA-) CD4+ T cells from blood.

CDR3 amino acids: CATGGAGYTYEQYF. As DNA, the CDR3 is TGTGCCACAGGCGGCGCGGGCTATACCTACGAGCAGTACTTC. The chain has TRBV27 and TRBJ2-7; TRBD2 might be the D (5 bases). The CDR3 covers 14 residues. Germline loops: CDR1 MNHEY, CDR2 SMNVEV (reference sequence). The germline V and J ends were trimmed by 10 bases and 2 bases, with 18 bases remaining between them.